These 17 T cell receptor beta chains came from one sample sequenced in a study of Graves' ophthalmopathy and Graves' hyperthyroidism. CDR3 regions of TCR beta were amplified from RNA transcripts. The first round was an RT-PCR with HTBI primers, and the second round was a multiplex PCR. TCRdb reanalysed the multiplex PCR reads using MiXCR and keeps one entry per CDR3 protein. The data contain more than 300,000 distinct CDR3 sequences, roughly 14% of them seen just once; the ten biggest clones take up 5.5% to 7%. Sequenced material: peripheral blood. The receptors here all came from a woman under 30 with stable Graves' hyperthyroidism.

This clonotype was detected many times. This chain connects TRBV12-3 or TRBV12-4 to TRBJ2-5, with D possibly TRBD1 on 5 matching bases. V lost 4 bases to trimming and J lost 2 bases, with 8 bases between them. This CDR3 is built from 13 residues. The CDR3: CASSSGMQETQYF. The CDR3, as DNA: TGTGCCAGCAGTTCAGGGATGCAAGAGACCCAGTACTTC.

This clonotype was recorded at least ten times. The CDR3 loop is CASSKRQGENYEQYF. For the CDR3, the DNA is TGTGCCAGTAGTAAGAGACAGGGAGAAAACTACGAGCAGTACTTC. The J gene is TRBJ2-7, the V gene TRBV19, with 7 bases aligning to TRBD1. Germline assignment: CDR1 LNHDA and CDR2 SQIVND (reference sequence). J was trimmed by 3 bases and V by 4 bases; bases with no gene match: 9. CDR3 length equals 15 residues.

This chain links TRBV10-3 with TRBJ2-2, with D unclear. V was cut by 10 bases and J by 0 bases, with 15 bases left in between. CDR3 size: 15 residues. Per the germline V gene, CDR1 is ENHRY and CDR2 is SYGVKD. In DNA form, the CDR3 reads TGTGCCACTTCCCTTGCCACAGCGAACACCGGGGAGCTGTTTTTT. It specifies CATSLATANTGELFF.

This clonotype was observed a few times. The chain couples TRBV7-9 to TRBJ1-1, with D unclear. V was clipped by 2 bases and J by 1 base, with 8 bases between them. The germline V gene has CDR1 SEHNR and CDR2 FQNEAQ (reference sequence). This CDR3 region has 14 residues. CDR3 sequence (DNA): TGTGCCAGCAGCTTACCCCTAGCGAACACTGAAGCTTTCTTT. Translating gives CASSLPLANTEAFF.

This clonotype showed up many times. V usage is TRBV12-3 or TRBV12-4 and J usage is TRBJ1-2; 9 bases are a match to TRBD1. CDR3 length equals 17 residues. The V segment lost 5 bases and the J segment 1 base; nucleotides outside the gene matches: 11. The CDR3 sequence is CASSPSEQGASNYGYTF. The DNA for the CDR3 is TGTGCCAGCAGTCCCAGTGAACAGGGGGCGAGTAACTATGGCTACACCTTC.

This clonotype was seen at least ten times. V is TRBV6-1 and J is TRBJ1-2; 7 bases agree with TRBD1. V lost 2 bases, J lost 4 bases, and 4 bases stayed unmatched. This CDR3 has 14 amino acids. Germline CDR1 is MNHNS and CDR2 is SASEGT. This CDR3 reads CASSETQGSYGYTF. The CDR3 DNA follows: TGTGCCAGCAGTGAAACACAGGGGAGCTATGGCTACACCTTC.

This clonotype was observed at least ten times. J is TRBJ1-6 and V is TRBV12-3 or TRBV12-4; 7 bases line up with TRBD1. Losses at the gene ends were 6 bases for V and 10 bases for J; bases not matched to a gene: 12. This CDR3 spans 15 amino acids. CDR3 residues: CASSGDSRSRSPLHF. CDR3 coding DNA: TGTGCCAGCAGCGGGGACAGTCGAAGTAGATCACCCCTCCACTTT.

This clonotype was counted many times. V usage is TRBV20-1 and J usage is TRBJ2-5; TRBD1 aligns across 11 bases. Trimming at V came to 3 bases and at J to 5 bases, leaving 8 bases not matched to a gene. Germline CDR1 reads DFQATT; CDR2 reads SNEGSKA (reference sequence). The CDR3 is made up of 15 amino acids. The CDR3: CSASGGTGGYETQYF. CDR3 sequence (DNA): TGCAGTGCTAGCGGGGGGACAGGGGGGTATGAGACCCAGTACTTC.

This clonotype occurred many times. This sequence joins TRBV20-1 and TRBJ2-5; TRBD2 agrees at 9 bases. The V gene end was trimmed by 0 bases and the J gene end by 2 bases; junction bases not matched to a gene: 7. CDR3 length: 16 residues. The V gene's germline CDR1 is DFQATT and CDR2 SNEGSKA (reference sequence). The CDR3 DNA reads as TGCAGTGCTAGAGATTGGGAGCGGGGGGATCAAGAGACCCAGTACTTC. Protein: CSARDWERGDQETQYF.

There are many counts of this clonotype. This chain uses TRBV11-1 with TRBJ2-7, with D possibly being TRBD1 (6 bases). V lost 7 bases and J 5 bases, leaving 15 bases between the germline ends. This CDR3 contains 13 residues. CDR1 is SGHAT, CDR2 FQDESV, per germline (reference sequence). CDR3 in amino acids: CASTARGENEQYF. The CDR3 DNA sequence: TGTGCCAGCACGGCCAGGGGAGAAAACGAGCAGTACTTC.

The gene calls are TRBV7-9 and TRBJ1-1; D unresolved. The CDR3 spans 14 residues. Germline V gene lookup returns CDR1 SEHNR and CDR2 FQNEAQ (reference sequence). Trimming left V 2 bases short and J 1 base short, with 8 bases between. The CDR3 DNA sequence: TGTGCCAGCAGCTTATCGGACGGGAACACTGAAGCTTTCTTT. Residues: CASSLSDGNTEAFF. The entire variable domain, with the rest obtained from reference TRBV7-9 and TRBJ1-1, is as follows: DTGVSQNPRHKITKRGQNVTFRCDPISEHNRLYWYRQTLGQGPEFLTYFQNEAQLEKSRLLSDRFSAERPKGSFSTLEIQRTEQGDSAMYLCASSLSDGNTEAFFGQGTRLTVV.

This clonotype was seen many times. V is TRBV7-8 and J is TRBJ1-1; D gene uncertain. V was clipped by 5 bases and J by 4 bases, with 14 bases between them. The germline V gene has CDR1 SGHVS and CDR2 FQNEAQ. This CDR3 region has 14 residues. Written as DNA, the CDR3 is TGTGCCAGCAGCGCTCTCGGGGTCGGCACTGAAGCTTTCTTT. Protein: CASSALGVGTEAFF. Together with reference TRBV7-8 and TRBJ1-1, the CDR3 gives the full variable domain: GAGVSQSPRYKVAKRGQDVALRCDPISGHVSLFWYQQALGQGPEFLTYFQNEAQLDKSGLPSDRFFAERPEGSVSTLKIQRTQQEDSAVYLCASSALGVGTEAFFGQGTRLTVV.

This clonotype was detected many times. The chain combines TRBV2 with TRBJ2-7; 12 nucleotides align to TRBD2. Germline values: CDR1 SNHLY, CDR2 FYNNEI. Trimming took 8 bases from V and 0 from J; bases not matched to a gene: 5. The CDR3 is 15 residues long. The DNA for the CDR3 is TGTGCCAGCGGGCTAGCGGGGGGGAGCTCCTACGAGCAGTACTTC. It specifies CASGLAGGSSYEQYF.

This clonotype has at least ten counts. J is TRBJ1-2 and V is TRBV20-1, with TRBD1 identical over 8 bases. The length of the CDR3 is 15 residues. Germline V lookup: CDR1 DFQATT, CDR2 SNEGSKA (reference sequence). Losses at the gene ends were 6 bases for V and 1 base for J; bases not matched to a gene: 10. This CDR3 is CSATGTGSINYGYTF. The CDR3, as DNA: TGCAGTGCCACCGGGACAGGCTCGATTAACTATGGCTACACCTTC.

This sequence joins TRBV4-2 and TRBJ2-5; possible D gene TRBD2, 6 bases. Germline V gene data show CDR1 as LGHNA and CDR2 as YNFKEQ. V lost 0 bases to trimming and J lost 0 bases, with 14 bases between them. CDR3 size: 17 residues. The CDR3 loop reads CASSQEGRGGYQETQYF. DNA of the CDR3: TGTGCCAGCAGCCAAGAGGGGCGTGGGGGGTACCAAGAGACCCAGTACTTC.

This clonotype showed up just a few times. The CDR3 nucleotides are TGTGCCAGCAGCTTAGGACAGGGGATGTACATTCAGTACTTC. Its protein product is CASSLGQGMYIQYF. V gene TRBV7-3 combines with J gene TRBJ2-4; TRBD1 aligns across 9 bases. This CDR3 contains 14 residues. V gave up 2 bases and J gave up 8 bases; unmatched junction bases: 4. From germline, CDR1 is SGHTA and CDR2 FQGTGA.

This chain uses TRBV9 with TRBJ1-2; 10 bases align to TRBD1. The CDR3 totals 15 residues. Per the germline V gene, CDR1 is SGDLS and CDR2 is YYNGEE. V gave up 0 bases and J gave up 4 bases; unmatched junction bases: 3. The DNA of the CDR3 is TGTGCCAGCAGCGTAGGGACAGGGGGAACCTATGGCTACACCTTC. This translates into CASSVGTGGTYGYTF.